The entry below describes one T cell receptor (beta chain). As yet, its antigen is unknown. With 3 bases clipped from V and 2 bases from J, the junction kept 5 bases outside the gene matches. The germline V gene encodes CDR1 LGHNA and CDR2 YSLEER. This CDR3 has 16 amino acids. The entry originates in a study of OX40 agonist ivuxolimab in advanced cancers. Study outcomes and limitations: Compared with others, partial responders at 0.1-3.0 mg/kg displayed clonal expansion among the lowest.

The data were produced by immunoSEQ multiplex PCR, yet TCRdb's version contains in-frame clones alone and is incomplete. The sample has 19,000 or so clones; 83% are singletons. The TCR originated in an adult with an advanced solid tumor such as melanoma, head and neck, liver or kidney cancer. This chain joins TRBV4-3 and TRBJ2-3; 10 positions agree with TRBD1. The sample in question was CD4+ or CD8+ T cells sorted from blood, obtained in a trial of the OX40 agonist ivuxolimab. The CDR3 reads CASSHRTGGFTDTQYF. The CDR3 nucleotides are TGCGCCAGCAGCCATAGGACAGGGGGTTTCACAGATACGCAGTATTTT.